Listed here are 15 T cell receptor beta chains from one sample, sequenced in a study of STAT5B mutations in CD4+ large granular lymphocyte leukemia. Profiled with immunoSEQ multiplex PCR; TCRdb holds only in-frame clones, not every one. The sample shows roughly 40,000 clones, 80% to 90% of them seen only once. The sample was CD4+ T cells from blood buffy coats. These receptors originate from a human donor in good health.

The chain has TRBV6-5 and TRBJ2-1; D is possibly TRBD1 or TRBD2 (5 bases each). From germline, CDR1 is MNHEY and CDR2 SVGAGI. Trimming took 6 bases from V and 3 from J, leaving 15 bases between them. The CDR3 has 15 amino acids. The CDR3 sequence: CASSPTGTIYNEQFF. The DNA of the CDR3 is TGTGCCAGCAGCCCAACCGGGACCATCTACAATGAGCAGTTCTTC.

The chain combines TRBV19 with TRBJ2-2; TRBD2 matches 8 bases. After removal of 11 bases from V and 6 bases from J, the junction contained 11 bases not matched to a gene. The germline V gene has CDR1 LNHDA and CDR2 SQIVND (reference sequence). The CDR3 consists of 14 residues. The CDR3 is CASRDAGGSGELFF. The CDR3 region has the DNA TGTGCCTCCCGGGATGCGGGAGGTTCCGGGGAGCTGTTTTTT.

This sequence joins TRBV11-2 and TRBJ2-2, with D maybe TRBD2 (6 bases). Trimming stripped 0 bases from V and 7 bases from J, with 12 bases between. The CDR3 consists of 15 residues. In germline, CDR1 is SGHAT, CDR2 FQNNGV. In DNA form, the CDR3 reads TGTGCCAGCAGCTTAGAGTCTAGCGCGGTCGGGGAGCTGTTTTTT. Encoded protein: CASSLESSAVGELFF.

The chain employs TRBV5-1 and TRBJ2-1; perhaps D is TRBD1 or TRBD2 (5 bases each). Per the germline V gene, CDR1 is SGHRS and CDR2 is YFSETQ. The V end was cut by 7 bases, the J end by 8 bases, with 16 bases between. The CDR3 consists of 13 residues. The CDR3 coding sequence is TGCGCCAGCGGGGGACGCGTTTATGATGAGCAGTTCTTC. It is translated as CASGGRVYDEQFF.

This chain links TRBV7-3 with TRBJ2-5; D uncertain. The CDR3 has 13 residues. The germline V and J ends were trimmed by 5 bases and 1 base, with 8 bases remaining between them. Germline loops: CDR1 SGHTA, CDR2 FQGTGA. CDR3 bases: TGTGCCAGCAGCCTCCGGGCCCAAGAGACCCAGTACTTC. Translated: CASSLRAQETQYF.

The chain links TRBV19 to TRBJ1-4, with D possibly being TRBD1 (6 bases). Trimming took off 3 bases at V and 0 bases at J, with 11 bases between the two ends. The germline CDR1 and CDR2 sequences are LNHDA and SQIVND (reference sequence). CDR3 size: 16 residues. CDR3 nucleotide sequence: TGTGCCAGTAGTATTAGGGGGAGGGCAACTAATGAAAAACTGTTTTTT. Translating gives CASSIRGRATNEKLFF.

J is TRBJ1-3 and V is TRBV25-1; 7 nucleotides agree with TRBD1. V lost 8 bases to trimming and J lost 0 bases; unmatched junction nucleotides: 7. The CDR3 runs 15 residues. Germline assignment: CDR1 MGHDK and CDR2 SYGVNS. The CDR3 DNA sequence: TGTGCCAGCGGGTTCGGGACAGACTCTGGAAACACCATATATTTT. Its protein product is CASGFGTDSGNTIYF.

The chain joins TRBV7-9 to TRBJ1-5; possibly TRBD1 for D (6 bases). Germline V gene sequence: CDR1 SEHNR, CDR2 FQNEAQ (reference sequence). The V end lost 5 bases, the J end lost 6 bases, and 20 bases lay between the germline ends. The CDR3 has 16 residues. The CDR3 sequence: CASSQSGGGVGQPQHF. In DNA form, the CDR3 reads TGTGCCAGCAGCCAAAGCGGGGGGGGCGTCGGTCAGCCCCAGCATTTT.

The CDR3 region has the DNA TGTGCCAGCAGTTACGAGGCGGGCCGTCAGTTCTTC. Amino acid sequence: CASSYEAGRQFF. V and J are TRBV6-5 and TRBJ2-1; possible D gene TRBD2, 5 bases. Germline CDR1 reads MNHEY; CDR2 reads SVGAGI. This CDR3 is 12 amino acids long. The V end was cut by 2 bases, the J end by 13 bases, with 12 bases between.

Here the CDR3 DNA reads TGTGCCAGTAGTATAGTCGGGACAGGGGTCTCCTACGAGCAGTACTTC. This codes for CASSIVGTGVSYEQYF. The rearrangement joins TRBV19 to TRBJ2-7, with 10 bases that match TRBD1. The germline V gene has CDR1 LNHDA and CDR2 SQIVND (reference sequence). Trimming took 1 base from V and 0 from J; bases not matched to a gene: 3. The CDR3 length is 16 residues.

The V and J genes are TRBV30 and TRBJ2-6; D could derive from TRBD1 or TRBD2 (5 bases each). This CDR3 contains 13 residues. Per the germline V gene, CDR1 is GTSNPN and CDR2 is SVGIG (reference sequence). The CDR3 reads CYGGCSGANVLTF. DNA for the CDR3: TGTTATGGGGGATGCTCTGGGGCCAACGTCCTGACTTTC. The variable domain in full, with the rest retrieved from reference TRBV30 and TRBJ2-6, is SQTIHQWPATLVQPVGSPLSLECTVEGTSNPNLYWYRQAAGRGLQLLFYSVGIGQISSEVPQNLSASRPQDRQFILSSKKLLLSDSGFYLCYGGCSGANVLTFGAGSRLTVL.

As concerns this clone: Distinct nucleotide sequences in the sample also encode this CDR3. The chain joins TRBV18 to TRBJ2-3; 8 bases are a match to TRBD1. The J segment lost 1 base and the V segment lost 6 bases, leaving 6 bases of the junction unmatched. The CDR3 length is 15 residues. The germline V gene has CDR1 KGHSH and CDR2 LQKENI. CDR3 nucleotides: TGTGCCAGCTCCCCCCCGACAGGGGGCACAGATACGCAGTATTTT. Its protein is CASSPPTGGTDTQYF.

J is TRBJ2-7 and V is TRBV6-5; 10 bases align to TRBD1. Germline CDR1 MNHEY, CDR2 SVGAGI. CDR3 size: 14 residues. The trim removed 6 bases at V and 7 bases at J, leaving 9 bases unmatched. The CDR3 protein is CASSPRQGAVEQYF. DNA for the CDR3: TGTGCCAGCAGCCCGAGACAGGGGGCCGTGGAGCAGTACTTC.

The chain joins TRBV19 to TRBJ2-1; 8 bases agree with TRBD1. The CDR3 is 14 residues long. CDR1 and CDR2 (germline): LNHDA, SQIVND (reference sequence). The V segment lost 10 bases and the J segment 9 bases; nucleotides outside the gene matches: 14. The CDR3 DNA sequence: TGTGCCACCCTTGCGCCAGGGGGCTGGAGTGAGCAGTTCTTC. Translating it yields CATLAPGGWSEQFF.

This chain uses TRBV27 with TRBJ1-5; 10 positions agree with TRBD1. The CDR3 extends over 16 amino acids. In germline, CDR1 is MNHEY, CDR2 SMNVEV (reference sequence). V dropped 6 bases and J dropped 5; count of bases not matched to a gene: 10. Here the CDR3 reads CASSLTGTGDYQPQHF. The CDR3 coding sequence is TGTGCCAGCAGCTTAACCGGGACAGGGGACTATCAGCCCCAGCATTTT.